This TCR beta chain was obtained from a study of T cell responses to AZD1222 COVID-19 vaccine. Generated by immunoSEQ multiplex PCR, the TCRdb table keeps only in-frame clones and is missing some. The sample records tens of thousands of clones, approximately 88% being singletons. The TCR comes from an adult in good health. The source material was peripheral blood, sampled on day 0 of MenACWY control vaccination.

CDR3 nucleotide sequence: TGCGCCGTGGTAGCGGGAGGGAACTACAATGAGCAGTTCTTC. It codes for CAVVAGGNYNEQFF. V usage is TRBV10-2 and J usage is TRBJ2-1; the match to TRBD2 covers 11 bases. Germline values: CDR1 WSHSY, CDR2 SAAADI. The CDR3 has 14 amino acids. With 11 bases clipped from V and 3 bases from J, the junction kept 6 bases outside the gene matches.